The rows below give T cell receptor beta chains drawn from one sample of a study of shared clonotypes between healthy human individuals. The data were produced by immunoSEQ multiplex PCR, yet TCRdb's version contains in-frame clones alone and is incomplete. The profile shows fewer than 1.8 million clones, approximately 98.5% of them singletons. Specimen: naive CD4+ T cells sorted from blood. These receptor sequences come from a man aged 30-40 years in good health. CDR3s include the opening cysteine and the closing phenylalanine or tryptophan. Each record gives: J gene, clone size, V gene, D gene, CDR3 DNA, CDR3 protein. D genes are given only for firm matches. Only part of the rows carry a size: once, few, many, or a class if the clone is expanded.

j_gene: TRBJ2-1
abundance: NA
v_gene: TRBV9
d_gene: NA
CDR3nt: TGTGCCAGCAGCGTAGAGGCTATCCTATACAATGAGCAGTTCTTC
CDR3aa: CASSVEAILYNEQFF

j_gene: TRBJ2-1
abundance: NA
v_gene: TRBV10-2
d_gene: NA
CDR3nt: TGCGCCAGCAGTGACCTCGGACTGCAATCCTACAATGAGCAGTTCTTC
CDR3aa: CASSDLGLQSYNEQFF

j_gene: TRBJ2-7
abundance: NA
v_gene: TRBV29-1
d_gene: NA
CDR3nt: TGCAGCGTTCTGAGGACCTACGAGCAGTACTTC
CDR3aa: CSVLRTYEQYF

j_gene: TRBJ2-1
abundance: NA
v_gene: TRBV10-3
d_gene: TRBD2
CDR3nt: TGTGCCATCAGTGAGTCGTACGGGAGGGCGCGAAACAATGAGCAGTTCTTC
CDR3aa: CAISESYGRARNNEQFF

j_gene: TRBJ1-5
abundance: few
v_gene: TRBV5-1
d_gene: NA
CDR3nt: TGCGCCAGCAGCTTGACAGGGAATCAGCCCCAGCATTTT
CDR3aa: CASSLTGNQPQHF

j_gene: TRBJ2-3
abundance: NA
v_gene: TRBV5-8
d_gene: TRBD2
CDR3nt: TGTGCCAGCAGCTGGAAGCGGGATGCGACAGATACGCAGTATTTT
CDR3aa: CASSWKRDATDTQYF

j_gene: TRBJ2-1
abundance: once
v_gene: TRBV28
d_gene: NA
CDR3nt: TGTGCCAGCAGTTTGGGCGGTTCGGGGTCCTACAATGAGCAGTTCTTC
CDR3aa: CASSLGGSGSYNEQFF

j_gene: TRBJ2-7
abundance: NA
v_gene: TRBV9
d_gene: TRBD1
CDR3nt: TGTGCCAGCAGCGTAGCTTGGACAGGGGATTACGAGCAGTACTTC
CDR3aa: CASSVAWTGDYEQYF

j_gene: TRBJ2-3
abundance: NA
v_gene: TRBV6-5
d_gene: TRBD2
CDR3nt: TGTGCGATCAGCGGGGGTGGCACAGATACGCAGTATTTT
CDR3aa: CAISGGGTDTQYF

j_gene: TRBJ2-2
abundance: NA
v_gene: TRBV30
d_gene: NA
CDR3nt: TGTGCCTGGAGTGTATCTACCCCTGGGGAGCTGTTTTTT
CDR3aa: CAWSVSTPGELFF

j_gene: TRBJ2-2
abundance: NA
v_gene: TRBV14
d_gene: NA
CDR3nt: TGTGCCAGCAGCCAAGATCGTGTTGGACTCGTGACTATCGGGGAGCTGTTTTTT
CDR3aa: CASSQDRVGLVTIGELFF

j_gene: TRBJ1-2
abundance: NA
v_gene: TRBV4-2
d_gene: NA
CDR3nt: TGTGCCAGCAGCCAAGAGGGGGGGCGCGAGGTTTATGGCTACACCTTC
CDR3aa: CASSQEGGREVYGYTF

j_gene: TRBJ2-1
abundance: once
v_gene: TRBV7-2
d_gene: NA
CDR3nt: TGTGCCAGCAGCTCCAGTCGTCCTTACTACAATGAGCAGTTCTTC
CDR3aa: CASSSSRPYYNEQFF

j_gene: TRBJ2-7
abundance: NA
v_gene: TRBV5-4
d_gene: NA
CDR3nt: TGTGCCAGCAGCTTGGATCCCAGCTACCATGCAATAGACGAGCAGTACTTC
CDR3aa: CASSLDPSYHAIDEQYF

j_gene: TRBJ1-1
abundance: NA
v_gene: TRBV25-1
d_gene: TRBD1
CDR3nt: TGTGCCAGCAGTACGGTGGGGACAGTGCAAGCTTTCTTT
CDR3aa: CASSTVGTVQAFF

j_gene: TRBJ2-7
abundance: NA
v_gene: TRBV5-1
d_gene: TRBD1
CDR3nt: TGCGCCAGCAGCTCCGGGACAGGGATATTCTACGAGCAGTACTTC
CDR3aa: CASSSGTGIFYEQYF

j_gene: TRBJ2-6
abundance: NA
v_gene: TRBV18
d_gene: TRBD1
CDR3nt: TGTGCCAGCTCACGGGGACAGGGGGCTGGGGCCAACGTCCTGACTTTC
CDR3aa: CASSRGQGAGANVLTF

j_gene: TRBJ2-7
abundance: NA
v_gene: TRBV25-1
d_gene: NA
CDR3nt: TGTGCCAGCAGTGTCCCGACAGGAGCCGAGCAGTACTTC
CDR3aa: CASSVPTGAEQYF

j_gene: TRBJ2-1
abundance: NA
v_gene: TRBV5-1
d_gene: NA
CDR3nt: TGCGCCAGCAGCTTATCTAGCGCAACCTACAATGAGCAGTTCTTC
CDR3aa: CASSLSSATYNEQFF

j_gene: TRBJ1-1
abundance: NA
v_gene: TRBV5-4
d_gene: TRBD1
CDR3nt: TGTGCCAGCAGCTATTACAGGGGTAACACTGAAGCTTTCTTT
CDR3aa: CASSYYRGNTEAFF

j_gene: TRBJ1-1
abundance: NA
v_gene: TRBV2
d_gene: NA
CDR3nt: TGTGCCAGCAGAATCAGGGAAGGTAGCACTGAAGCTTTCTTT
CDR3aa: CASRIREGSTEAFF

j_gene: TRBJ1-2
abundance: few
v_gene: TRBV19
d_gene: NA
CDR3nt: TGTGCCAGTAGTGTCGACAGTGTTAACTATGGCTACACCTTC
CDR3aa: CASSVDSVNYGYTF